These 21 T cell receptor beta chains were sequenced from one sample in a study of T cell repertoires in cytomegalovirus infection. Using its own MiXCR run on the reads, TCRdb lists one record per CDR3 protein. This sample yields some 450,000 distinct CDR3 sequences, of which roughly a third are seen a single time; approximately 13% belongs to the top ten. Sequencing was performed on PBMCs. All receptors come from a human donor in good health (CMV status not recorded). Some clones in this sample may be carry-over from other donors' samples.

At least ten counts were recorded for this clonotype. This chain connects TRBV7-2 to TRBJ1-3, with D maybe TRBD1 (5 bases). V lost 2 bases to trimming and J lost 0 bases, with 11 bases between them. The CDR3 covers 16 residues. The germline V gene has CDR1 SGHTA and CDR2 FQGNSA. The CDR3 DNA sequence: TGTGCCAGCAGCTTAACCGGGACCAACTCTGGAAACACCATATATTTT. Amino acids: CASSLTGTNSGNTIYF.

The V and J genes are TRBV6-1 and TRBJ2-6, with a possible D match to TRBD1 (6 bases). Germline CDR1 reads MNHNS; CDR2 reads SASEGT. This CDR3 has 17 residues. Deletions cut 3 bases from V and 0 bases from J, with 12 bases between. In nucleotides, the CDR3 is TGTGCCAGCAGTGAGGGACACCAGAGCTCTGGGGCCAACGTCCTGACTTTC. As protein: CASSEGHQSSGANVLTF.

The rearrangement joins TRBV28 to TRBJ1-6; D is undetermined. The V gene lost 7 bases and the J gene lost 9 bases, with 13 bases spanning the gap. CDR3 size: 13 residues. Germline V CDR1 and CDR2: MDHEN, SYDVKM. The CDR3 sequence is CASTPPNPSPLHF. The CDR3 coding sequence is TGTGCCAGCACCCCGCCCAACCCTTCACCCCTCCACTTT. The full variable domain, completed using reference TRBV28 and TRBJ1-6, is DVKVTQSSRYLVKRTGEKVFLECVQDMDHENMFWYRQDPGLGLRLIYFSYDVKMKEKGDIPEGYSVSREKKERFSLILESASTNQTSMYLCASTPPNPSPLHFGNGTRLTVT.

A word on this clonotype: A much more abundant neighbour one base away suggests this may be a read error. V and J are TRBV6-2 or TRBV6-3 and TRBJ1-2; D call uncertain. The germline CDR1 and CDR2 sequences are MNHEY and SVGEGT. There are 17 residues in the CDR3. The CDR3 spells CASNIDGIPRTNYDYTF. For the CDR3, the DNA is TGTGCCAGCAATATCGACGGAATCCCTAGAACTAACTATGACTACACCTTC.

CDR3 sequence: CASSLSSGHNQETQYF. The CDR3 DNA reads as TGTGCCAGCAGCTTATCAAGCGGACACAACCAAGAGACCCAGTACTTC. The chain has TRBV7-2 and TRBJ2-5; D possibly uses TRBD1 or TRBD2 (5 bases each). The CDR3 is made up of 16 amino acids. Germline lookup yields CDR1 SGHTA and CDR2 FQGNSA. Deletions cut 2 bases from V and 0 bases from J, with 13 bases between. Combining the CDR3 with reference TRBV7-2 and TRBJ2-5 gives the whole variable domain GAGVSQSPSNKVTEKGKDVELRCDPISGHTALYWYRQSLGQGLEFLIYFQGNSAPDKSGLPSDRFSAERTGGSVSTLTIQRTQQEDSAVYLCASSLSSGHNQETQYFGPGTRLLVL.

The genes are TRBV7-9 and TRBJ2-1, with a weak D call TRBD2 (6 bases). Looked up from germline, CDR1 is SEHNR and CDR2 is FQNEAQ (reference sequence). V dropped 6 bases and J dropped 11 bases, with 11 bases sitting between them. This CDR3 has 11 amino acids. CDR3 in amino acids: CASSMGTQQFF. The CDR3 DNA follows: TGTGCCAGCAGTATGGGGACTCAGCAGTTCTTC.

This clonotype was observed a handful of times. The gene calls are TRBV6-6 and TRBJ2-7; no reliable D call. Germline lookup yields CDR1 MNHNY and CDR2 SVGAGI (reference sequence). The CDR3 consists of 15 residues. The V and J ends lost 2 bases and 2 bases respectively, with 13 bases between them. As DNA, the CDR3 is TGTGCCAGCAGTTACCCCGTAAGGGCCCCCTACGAGCAGTACTTC. It yields the protein CASSYPVRAPYEQYF.

This clonotype was observed a few times. The V call is TRBV4-2, the J call TRBJ2-2; D might be TRBD2 (7 bases). V was clipped by 1 base and J by 7 bases, with 22 bases between them. This CDR3 spans 18 amino acids. The germline CDR1 and CDR2 sequences are LGHNA and YNFKEQ. The CDR3 nucleotides are TGTGCCAGCAGCCAAGGAGGACGGGGGGCCAGCGGCGGCGGGGAGCTGTTTTTT. This encodes CASSQGGRGASGGGELFF.

Comment on this clonotype: A read error is likely, as this CDR3 ends without the conserved phenylalanine or tryptophan. This chain joins TRBV11-2 and TRBJ2-5; TRBD2 matches 7 bases. The CDR3 length is 16 residues. J lost 1 base, V lost 4 bases, and 9 bases had no gene match. Germline V gene data show CDR1 as SGHAT and CDR2 as FQNNGV. The DNA of the CDR3 is TGTGCCAGCAGCTCCGTCTTAGCGGGCCCCCAAGAGACCCAGTACTTA. Translating gives CASSSVLAGPQETQYL.

The rearrangement joins TRBV19 to TRBJ2-6; D remains ambiguous. Germline V lookup: CDR1 LNHDA, CDR2 SQIVND (reference sequence). This CDR3 comprises 15 residues. The germline V and J ends were trimmed by 3 bases and 0 bases, with 6 bases remaining between them. This chain's CDR3 is CASSIRISGANVLTF. In DNA, the CDR3 is TGTGCCAGTAGTATCAGGATCTCTGGGGCCAACGTCCTGACTTTC.

This clonotype came up many times. The J gene is TRBJ1-3, the V gene TRBV19; D is possibly TRBD1 (5 bases). Trimming removed 6 bases at V and 0 bases at J, with 12 bases between. Germline V gene sequence: CDR1 LNHDA, CDR2 SQIVND (reference sequence). This CDR3 spans 15 amino acids. DNA of the CDR3: TGTGCCAGTAGGACAGACCGCCTCTCTGGAAACACCATATATTTT. The encoded protein is CASRTDRLSGNTIYF.

This clonotype was seen only a few times. This chain uses TRBV7-8 with TRBJ1-5; TRBD1 might be the D (5 bases). Germline V CDR1 and CDR2: SGHVS, FQNEAQ. V shed 8 bases and J shed 0 bases, with 26 bases lying between them. CDR3 length equals 19 residues. CDR3 bases: TGTGCCAGCGGAGCCGTTCTTCTCCGGGACTTGAATAGCAATCAGCCCCAGCATTTT. This codes for CASGAVLLRDLNSNQPQHF.

This clonotype was recorded once. The chain couples TRBV12-3 or TRBV12-4 to TRBJ2-2; 8 bases map to TRBD1. Germline trimming cut 2 bases from V and 5 bases from J; bases unmatched to any gene: 7. This CDR3 contains 16 residues. CDR3 bases: TGTGCCAGCAGTTTAATGGGACAGGATTATACCGGGGAGCTGTTTTTT. Residues: CASSLMGQDYTGELFF.

This clonotype was seen only a few times. The rearrangement links TRBV11-2 to TRBJ1-4, with D maybe TRBD1 (5 bases). The CDR3 spans 15 residues. Looked up from germline, CDR1 is SGHAT and CDR2 is FQNNGV. Trimming removed 1 base from V and 7 bases from J, with 13 bases in between. As DNA, the CDR3 is TGTGCCAGCAGCTTAGGCGGCTGGGGGGGTGAAAAACTGTTTTTT. This codes for CASSLGGWGGEKLFF.

In its sample, this clonotype was seen a few times. The rearrangement links TRBV7-8 to TRBJ2-7; maybe TRBD1 (7 bases). V dropped 0 bases and J dropped 5 bases, with 14 bases sitting between them. This CDR3 is built from 15 residues. In germline, CDR1 is SGHVS, CDR2 FQNEAQ. This chain's CDR3 is CASSLAAPRGDEQYF. CDR3 DNA sequence: TGTGCCAGCAGCTTAGCGGCACCCAGGGGGGACGAGCAGTACTTC.

This clonotype was seen a handful of times. The chain couples TRBV28 to TRBJ1-4; a weak D match, TRBD1 (6 bases). Germline assignment: CDR1 MDHEN and CDR2 SYDVKM. The CDR3 contains 17 residues. V was shortened by 4 bases and J by 8 bases, with 23 bases between the two germline ends. The CDR3 DNA is TGTGCCAGCAGTTCCCCAGGGGCAACCGGGTGGAGCGAAAAACTGTTTTTT. It codes for CASSSPGATGWSEKLFF.

The chain combines TRBV7-9 with TRBJ2-3, with D possibly TRBD2 on 5 matching bases. V shed 5 bases and J shed 4 bases, with 19 bases lying between them. Germline CDR1 reads SEHNR; CDR2 reads FQNEAQ (reference sequence). The CDR3 sequence is 16 residues long. CDR3 loop: CASSSRTAPGADTQYF. The CDR3 DNA reads TGTGCCAGCAGCAGCCGGACTGCCCCCGGGGCAGATACGCAGTATTTT.

The chain is built from TRBV11-2 and TRBJ2-7, with 9 positions matching TRBD1. V trimming: 5 bases; J trimming: 6 bases; junction bases outside the gene matches: 11. The germline CDR1 and CDR2 sequences are SGHAT and FQNNGV. The CDR3 has 15 amino acids. CDR3 sequence: CASSLRTGELSEQYF. The CDR3 DNA is TGTGCCAGCAGCCTTCGGACAGGGGAGTTAAGCGAGCAGTACTTC.

The V gene is TRBV14, the J gene TRBJ2-2, with D possibly TRBD1 on 5 matching bases. Germline lookup yields CDR1 SGHDN and CDR2 FVKESK. The CDR3 loop spans 15 amino acids. The V end lost 4 bases, the J end lost 0 bases, and 9 bases lay between the germline ends. The CDR3 here is CASSRGQSNTGELFF. CDR3 nucleotide sequence: TGTGCCAGCAGCCGCGGACAATCGAACACCGGGGAGCTGTTTTTT.

In its sample, this clonotype was seen many times. The rearrangement uses TRBV6-6 and TRBJ2-5, with D perhaps TRBD2 (5 bases). This CDR3 comprises 14 residues. Trimming cost V 5 bases and J 1 base, with 11 bases left between them. The V gene's germline CDR1 is MNHNY and CDR2 SVGAGI (reference sequence). CDR3 amino acids: CASSPRRAQETQYF. The CDR3 DNA reads TGTGCCAGCAGTCCCCGGCGGGCCCAAGAGACCCAGTACTTC.

This clonotype has a handful of counts. The J gene is TRBJ2-4, the V gene TRBV4-1; the D is unclear. The CDR3 spans 14 residues. Deletions cut 1 base from V and 5 bases from J, with 9 bases between. Germline values: CDR1 MGHRA, CDR2 YSYEKL. The CDR3 nucleotides read TGCGCCAGCAGCCAAGTTGCGACGGAAAACATTCAGTACTTC. It encodes CASSQVATENIQYF.